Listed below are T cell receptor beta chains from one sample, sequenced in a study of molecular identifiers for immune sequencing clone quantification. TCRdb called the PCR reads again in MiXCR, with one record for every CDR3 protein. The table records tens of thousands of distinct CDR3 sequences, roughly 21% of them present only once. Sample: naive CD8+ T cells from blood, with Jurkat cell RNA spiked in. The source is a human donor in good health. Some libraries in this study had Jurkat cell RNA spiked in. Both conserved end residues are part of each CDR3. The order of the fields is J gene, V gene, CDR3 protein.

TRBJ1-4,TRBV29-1,CSVGGDANEKLFF
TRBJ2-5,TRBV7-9,CASRTGRQETQYF
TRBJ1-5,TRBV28,CASSTAGSQPQHF
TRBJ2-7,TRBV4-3,CASSQDRAASGLEQYF
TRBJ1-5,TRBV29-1,CSANTGGQPQHF
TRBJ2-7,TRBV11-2,CASTSGLAVYEQYF
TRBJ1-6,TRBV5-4,CASSPGQGGSYNSPLHF
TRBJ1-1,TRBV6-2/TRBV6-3,CASSYGGGITEAFF
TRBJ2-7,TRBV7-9,CASSLRGGGLIYEQYF
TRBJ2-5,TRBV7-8,CASSLADSGGETQYF
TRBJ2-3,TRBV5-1,CASSDDQGVNPDTQYF
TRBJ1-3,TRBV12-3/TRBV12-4,CASSLGAASGNTIYF
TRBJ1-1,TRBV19,CASSPGTMDTEAFF
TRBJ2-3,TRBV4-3,CASSQDPSGGPEIGDTQYF
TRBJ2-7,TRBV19,CASSMAGRNYEQYF
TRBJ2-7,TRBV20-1,CSARDMAGAHSYEQYF
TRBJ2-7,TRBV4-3,CASSQASRDSRYEQYF
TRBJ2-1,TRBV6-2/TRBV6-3,CASSSSNEQFF
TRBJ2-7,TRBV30,CAGSGYSYEQYF
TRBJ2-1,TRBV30,CAWNVGAGNEQFF
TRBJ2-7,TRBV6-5,CASSYPDRSSYEQYF
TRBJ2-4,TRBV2,CASSETGSLAKNIQYF
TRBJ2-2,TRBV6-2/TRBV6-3,CASSYFRQDRTGELFF
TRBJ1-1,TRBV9,CASSVAEGGTEAFF
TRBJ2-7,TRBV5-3,CASSLTGTALAYEQYF
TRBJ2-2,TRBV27,CASSSGTGGIGELFF
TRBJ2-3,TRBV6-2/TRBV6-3,CASSQSRSGFSTDTQYF
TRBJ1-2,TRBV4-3,CASSPGQGSNYGYTF
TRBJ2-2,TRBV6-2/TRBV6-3,CASTLLETGELFF
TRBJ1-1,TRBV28,CASSLLIARHEAFF
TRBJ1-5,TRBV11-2,CASGLVGGRNQPQHF
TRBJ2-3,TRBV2,CASSHNGPGADTQYF
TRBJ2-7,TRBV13,CASSPGLKYEQYF
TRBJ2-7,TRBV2,CASLERGGAYEQYF
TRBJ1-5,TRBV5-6,CASSLSYWGGNQPQHF
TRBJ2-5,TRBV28,CASRGARTLPRRETQETQYF
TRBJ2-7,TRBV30,CAWSVGRERYF
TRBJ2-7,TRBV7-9,CASSPVLAGLSSYEQYF
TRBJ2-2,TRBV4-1,CASSQEQGSGFANTGELFF
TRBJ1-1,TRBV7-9,CASSLATGGITEAFF
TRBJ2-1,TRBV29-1,CSVGGASYNEQFF
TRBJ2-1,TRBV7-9,CASSPSFRDNEQFF
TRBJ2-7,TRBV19,CASSPLQSGGQQYF
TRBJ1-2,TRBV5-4,CASTADRAYGYTF
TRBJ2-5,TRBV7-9,CASRLPDREQETQYF
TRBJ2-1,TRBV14,CASSQESVSSYNEQFF
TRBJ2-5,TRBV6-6,CASSNTGAAFGETQYF